The rows below give T cell receptor beta chains drawn from one sample of a study of T-cell reconstitution after alpha-beta-depleted transplantation in children. TCRdb used MiXCR to reprocess the PCR reads, holding one entry per CDR3 protein. The data contain 700,000 or so distinct CDR3 sequences, roughly 14% of them singletons. The sequences come from PBMCs, collected before TCRalphabeta/CD19-depleted stem cell transplant. Source of these receptors: a girl aged 2 to 9 with congenital amegakaryocytic thrombocytopenia, due to receive a stem cell transplant. Both conserved end residues are part of each CDR3. The D gene is left open where the match is weak. The size field is filled for only some rows; it gives once, few, many or a size class.

clone_size,d_call,v_call,j_call,cdr3_nt,cdr3_aa
NA,TRBD2,TRBV7-9,TRBJ2-7,TGTGCCAGCAGCCCGACTAGCGGGAGGCCCTACGAGCAGTACTTC,CASSPTSGRPYEQYF
many,TRBD2,TRBV10-1,TRBJ2-2,TGCGCCAGCAGTGAGACTAGCGAACCCGGGGAGCTGTTTTTT,CASSETSEPGELFF
NA,NA,TRBV28,TRBJ1-3,TGTGCCAGCAATCCACACAAATTCTCTGGAAACACCATATATTTT,CASNPHKFSGNTIYF
many,NA,TRBV29-1,TRBJ1-3,TGCAGCGTTGAAGTTGCAGGAAACACCATATATTTT,CSVEVAGNTIYF
few,NA,TRBV20-1,TRBJ1-1,TGCAGCCTATTAACCTCCGCCGGGAGTGAAGCTTTCTTT,CSLLTSAGSEAFF
many,TRBD1,TRBV20-1,TRBJ2-7,TGCAGTGCATCTTCCGGGACAGACGTTCCCTACGAGCAGTACTTC,CSASSGTDVPYEQYF
many,TRBD2,TRBV7-2,TRBJ2-4,TGTGCCAGCAGCTTACTAGCGGGAGCCAAAAACATTCAGTACTTC,CASSLLAGAKNIQYF
NA,TRBD2,TRBV20-1,TRBJ2-6,TGCAGTGCCCCGACTAGCGGAGGCTCTGGGGCCAACGTCCTGACTTTC,CSAPTSGGSGANVLTF
NA,TRBD2,TRBV18,TRBJ2-3,TGTGCCAGCTCCCCAGTTAGCGGGAGCGCAGATACGCAGTATTTT,CASSPVSGSADTQYF
many,TRBD2,TRBV5-1,TRBJ2-3,TGCGCCAGCAGCTTGTTCCTAGCGGGAGTCCCAGATACGCAGTATTTT,CASSLFLAGVPDTQYF
many,NA,TRBV20-1,TRBJ1-2,TGCAGGCCGTTAATGCCAGCTGGCTATGGCTACACCTTC,CRPLMPAGYGYTF
NA,NA,TRBV19,TRBJ2-7,TGTGCCAGTAAGCAAGTCGGGGGAGTGGTCTACGAGCAGTACTTC,CASKQVGGVVYEQYF
NA,NA,TRBV25-1,TRBJ2-5,TGTGCCAGCAGTGAACCCCCTATTGAAGAGACCCAGTACTTC,CASSEPPIEETQYF
few,NA,TRBV30,TRBJ1-2,TGTGCCTGGGAGAACCCCTCGGCAGTAACTAACTATGGCTACACCTTC,CAWENPSAVTNYGYTF
many,NA,TRBV20-1,TRBJ2-1,TGCAGTGCTCGTCGACTAGTCCACAATGAGCAGTTCTTC,CSARRLVHNEQFF